A single sample is the source of the 16 T cell receptor beta chains below, sequenced in a study of Ad26.COV2.S vaccination and SARS-CoV-2 variants. The sample's treatment: around 19 received Ad26.COV2.S at low or high dose, single or two shots; five or six received placebo; per-sample allocation not given. Repertoires come from day 63 after the first vaccine or placebo injection. Produced via immunoSEQ multiplex PCR; TCRdb's table is partial and in-frame only. The sample carries some 640,000 clones, 89% recorded once. The material was peripheral blood, obtained in a trial of Ad26.COV2.S vaccine versus placebo. The receptors were sampled from a person aged 18-65 years who received the Ad26.COV2.S COVID-19 vaccine or a placebo.

The chain has TRBV10-3 and TRBJ2-5, with 7 bases fitting TRBD2. Trimming at V came to 3 bases and at J to 0 bases, leaving 7 bases not matched to a gene. Germline CDR1 reads ENHRY; CDR2 reads SYGVKD. The CDR3 is 16 residues long. CDR3 nucleotides: TGTGCCATCAGTGAATCTAGCGGAGTGTACCAAGAGACCCAGTACTTC. Translating it yields CAISESSGVYQETQYF.

DNA for the CDR3: TGCAGCGCTAACGAGGGGGCTTGGAACACTGAAGCTTTCTTT. It yields the protein CSANEGAWNTEAFF. V and J are TRBV29-1 and TRBJ1-1; TRBD1 agrees at 7 bases. This CDR3 contains 14 residues. Germline CDR1 is SQVTM and CDR2 is ANQGSEA. The V segment lost 7 bases and the J segment 1 base; nucleotides outside the gene matches: 9.

The rearrangement joins TRBV18 to TRBJ2-7; 7 nucleotides match TRBD2. After removal of 5 bases from V and 0 bases from J, the junction contained 13 bases not matched to a gene. The CDR3 spans 17 residues. CDR1 and CDR2 (germline): KGHSH, LQKENI. The CDR3 DNA reads TGTGCCAGCTCAGGAGGGGCCCTTAGCGGGCGCTCCTACGAGCAGTACTTC. It encodes CASSGGALSGRSYEQYF.

The chain has TRBV10-3 and TRBJ1-1, with 9 bases aligning to TRBD1. The junction had 6 bases not matched to a gene; V was cut back by 7 bases and J by 3 bases. CDR1 and CDR2 (germline): ENHRY, SYGVKD. The CDR3 contains 14 residues. CDR3: CAINHRDRDTEAFF. The CDR3 DNA sequence: TGTGCCATCAACCACCGGGACAGGGACACTGAAGCTTTCTTT.

The chain is built from TRBV19 and TRBJ2-3; 11 bases map to TRBD2. The CDR3 covers 19 residues. Germline trimming cut 0 bases from V and 2 bases from J; bases unmatched to any gene: 10. CDR1 and CDR2 (germline): LNHDA, SQIVND (reference sequence). Here the CDR3 DNA reads TGTGCCAGTAGTATAGACTCGGGTGGGACTAGCGGACACACAGATACGCAGTATTTT. This gives the protein CASSIDSGGTSGHTDTQYF.

The table lists this clone with many counts. The chain employs TRBV11-2 and TRBJ2-7, with TRBD2 as a possible D gene (6 bases). CDR1 is SGHAT and CDR2 is FQNNGV in the germline V gene. Trimming pared 0 bases from V and 3 bases from J, leaving 9 bases between. The CDR3 consists of 14 residues. As DNA, the CDR3 is TGTGCCAGCAGCTTAGAATCGGGGGTCTACGAGCAGTACTTC. Protein: CASSLESGVYEQYF.

The rearrangement links TRBV10-3 to TRBJ2-5; 7 bases are shared with TRBD2. CDR3 length: 15 residues. Germline V gene lookup returns CDR1 ENHRY and CDR2 SYGVKD. Trimming removed 0 bases from V and 5 bases from J; junction bases left unmatched: 6. The CDR3 loop is CAISESAGLGETQYF. The CDR3 DNA reads as TGTGCCATCAGTGAGTCAGCGGGGTTAGGGGAGACCCAGTACTTC.

The genes are TRBV19 and TRBJ2-5; D is perhaps TRBD1 (5 bases). There are 15 residues in the CDR3. CDR1 and CDR2 (germline): LNHDA, SQIVND (reference sequence). Trimming took off 1 base at V and 1 base at J, with 10 bases between the two ends. In nucleotides, the CDR3 is TGTGCCAGTAGTATAGTGGGGCAGGGCCAAGAGACCCAGTACTTC. Amino acids: CASSIVGQGQETQYF.

CDR3 sequence: CASSGSGGTDTQYF. CDR3 DNA sequence: TGTGCCAGCAGTGGAAGCGGGGGAACAGATACGCAGTATTTT. This chain connects TRBV6-4 to TRBJ2-3; TRBD2 matches at 8 bases. J gave up 3 bases and V 4 bases, and 3 bases lay outside the gene matches. Germline V gene sequence: CDR1 MRHNA, CDR2 SNTAGT. The CDR3 spans 14 residues.

The J gene is TRBJ2-1, the V gene TRBV24-1; 11 nucleotides align to TRBD2. CDR1 and CDR2 from the germline V gene are KGHDR and SFDVKD. V shed 4 bases, J shed 7 bases, and the junction held 5 bases outside the gene matches. The CDR3 has 15 residues. CDR3 protein: CATSDLGTSGNEQFF. Written as DNA, the CDR3 is TGTGCCACCAGTGACCTCGGGACTAGCGGTAATGAGCAGTTCTTC.

This chain connects TRBV9 to TRBJ2-7, with D perhaps TRBD2 (6 bases). V dropped 7 bases and J dropped 0 bases, with 17 bases sitting between them. Per germline, CDR1 SGDLS and CDR2 YYNGEE. The CDR3 is 15 residues long. The CDR3 reads CASSLAGTDSYEQYF. In DNA form, the CDR3 reads TGTGCCAGCTCCCTAGCCGGGACTGACTCCTACGAGCAGTACTTC. Full variable domain (rest looked up from reference TRBV9 and TRBJ2-7): DSGVTQTPKHLITATGQRVTLRCSPRSGDLSVYWYQQSLDQGLQFLIQYYNGEERAKGNILERFSAQQFPDLHSELNLSSLELGDSALYFCASSLAGTDSYEQYFGPGTRLTVT.

This sequence joins TRBV12-5 and TRBJ1-6; possibly TRBD1 for D (6 bases). V was pared by 5 bases and J by 0 bases, with 8 bases between. The V gene's germline CDR1 is LGHNT and CDR2 FRNRAP. The CDR3 contains 15 residues. The CDR3 is CASGQGSSYNSPLHF. In DNA form, the CDR3 reads TGTGCTAGTGGTCAGGGGAGCTCCTATAATTCACCCCTCCACTTT.

This chain links TRBV30 with TRBJ2-3; weak D call: TRBD1 (6 bases). V was clipped by 3 bases and J by 9 bases, with 16 bases between them. The CDR3 is made up of 13 amino acids. Germline lookup yields CDR1 GTSNPN and CDR2 SVGIG (reference sequence). The CDR3 protein is CAWSGKQGRTQYF. The CDR3 nucleotides read TGTGCCTGGAGCGGGAAACAGGGACGGACGCAGTATTTT. The entire variable domain, with the rest obtained from reference TRBV30 and TRBJ2-3, is as follows: SQTIHQWPATLVQPVGSPLSLECTVEGTSNPNLYWYRQAAGRGLQLLFYSVGIGQISSEVPQNLSASRPQDRQFILSSKKLLLSDSGFYLCAWSGKQGRTQYFGPGTRLTVL.

The V and J genes are TRBV11-2 and TRBJ2-3; weak D call: TRBD2 (6 bases). Per germline, CDR1 SGHAT and CDR2 FQNNGV. Trimming cost V 5 bases and J 1 base, with 13 bases left between them. The CDR3 loop spans 15 amino acids. In DNA, the CDR3 is TGTGCCAGCAGCAATGGGTGGGGGGGCACAGATACGCAGTATTTT. Amino acid sequence: CASSNGWGGTDTQYF.

V is TRBV15 and J is TRBJ2-3; tentatively, D is TRBD1 (6 bases). The CDR3 length is 16 residues. V was pared by 0 bases and J by 7 bases, with 17 bases between. Germline V gene data show CDR1 as LNHNV and CDR2 as YYDKDF (reference sequence). CDR3 sequence reads: CATSRDTQGRTHTQYF. The CDR3 nucleotides read TGTGCCACCAGCAGAGATACCCAGGGGCGGACTCATACGCAGTATTTT.

This clone was picked up one time. Other DNA sequences in this sample translate to the same CDR3. The chain is built from TRBV29-1 and TRBJ2-5, with 8 bases lining up with TRBD1. After removal of 6 bases from V and 4 bases from J, the junction contained 4 bases not matched to a gene. Germline values: CDR1 SQVTM, CDR2 ANQGSEA. The CDR3 is 12 amino acids. CDR3 coding DNA: TGCAGCGTCGCGACAGGGGCAGAGACCCAGTACTTC. It encodes CSVATGAETQYF.